This T cell receptor (beta chain) comes out of a study of T cells after yellow fever vaccination. TCRdb used MiXCR to reprocess the 5' RACE reads, holding one entry per CDR3 protein. The sample carries roughly 500,000 distinct CDR3 sequences, about 19% recorded once. V dropped 1 base and J dropped 6; count of bases not matched to a gene: 6. The germline CDR1 and CDR2 sequences are GTSNPN and SVGIG (reference sequence). There are 14 residues in the CDR3. This sequence was found in a man younger than 45 who received the YFV17D yellow fever vaccine. The V gene is TRBV30, the J gene TRBJ2-3, with 8 bases matching TRBD1. Sequencing was performed on PBMCs, taken 15 days after the yellow fever booster vaccination. CDR3: CAWSALGTGDTQYF. The CDR3 region has the DNA TGTGCCTGGAGTGCCTTGGGGACAGGTGATACGCAGTATTTT.